This section outlines one T cell receptor beta chain sequence together with its context. The CDR3 is 15 amino acids. Trimming shortened V by 3 bases and J by 1 base, and 9 bases separated the two germline ends. Per germline, CDR1 LGHNA and CDR2 YNFKEQ. Random hexamers were used to reverse transcribe about 0.45 to 1 ug of RNA. The authors amplified TCR beta CDR3 across 54 Vbeta and 13 Jbeta using immunoSEQ multiplex PCR. TCRdb analysed the immunoSEQ multiplex PCR reads with MiXCR anew, one entry per CDR3 protein. The sample contains approximately 220,000 distinct CDR3 sequences, approximately 95% of which appear only once. This record belongs to a study of CD8 T cells in Susac syndrome.

The chain couples TRBV4-2 to TRBJ2-2; maybe TRBD1 (5 bases). This TCR was recovered from a human donor with multiple sclerosis. Sequencing was carried out using CD4+ T cells from PBMCs. Here the CDR3 DNA reads TGTGCCAGCAGCCATCTAGGACAGAACACCGGGGAGCTGTTTTTT. Protein: CASSHLGQNTGELFF.